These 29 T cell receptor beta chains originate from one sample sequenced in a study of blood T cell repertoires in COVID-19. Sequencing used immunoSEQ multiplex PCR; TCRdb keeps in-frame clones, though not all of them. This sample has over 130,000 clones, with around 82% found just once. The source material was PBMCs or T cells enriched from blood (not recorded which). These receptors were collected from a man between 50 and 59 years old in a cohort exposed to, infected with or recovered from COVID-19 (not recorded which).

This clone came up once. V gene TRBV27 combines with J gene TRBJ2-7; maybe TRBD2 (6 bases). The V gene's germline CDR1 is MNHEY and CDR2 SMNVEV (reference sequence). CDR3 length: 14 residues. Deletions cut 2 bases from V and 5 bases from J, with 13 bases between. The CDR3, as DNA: TGTGCCAGCAGTTTACGGGGGTACAGTCACGAGCAGTACTTC. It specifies CASSLRGYSHEQYF.

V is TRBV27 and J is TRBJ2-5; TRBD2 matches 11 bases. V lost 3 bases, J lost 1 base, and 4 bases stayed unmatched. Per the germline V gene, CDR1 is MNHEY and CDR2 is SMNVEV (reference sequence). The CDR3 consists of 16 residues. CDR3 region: CASSFSGTSGQETQYF. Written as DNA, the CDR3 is TGTGCCAGCAGTTTCTCCGGGACTAGCGGCCAAGAGACCCAGTACTTC.

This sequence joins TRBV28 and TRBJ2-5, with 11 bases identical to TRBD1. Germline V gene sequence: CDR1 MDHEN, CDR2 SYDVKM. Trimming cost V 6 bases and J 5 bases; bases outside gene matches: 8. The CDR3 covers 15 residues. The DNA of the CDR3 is TGTGCCAGCAGCCCTCCGGACAGGGGGCGGGAGACCCAGTACTTC. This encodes CASSPPDRGRETQYF.

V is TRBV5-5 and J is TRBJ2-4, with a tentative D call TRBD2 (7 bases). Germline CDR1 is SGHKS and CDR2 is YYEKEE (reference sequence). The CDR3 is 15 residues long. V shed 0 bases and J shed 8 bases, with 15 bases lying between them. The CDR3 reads CASSLAGGGIYIQYF. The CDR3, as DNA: TGTGCCAGCAGCTTGGCAGGCGGGGGCATATACATTCAGTACTTC. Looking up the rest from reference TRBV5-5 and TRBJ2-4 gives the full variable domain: DAGVTQSPTHLIKTRGQQVTLRCSPISGHKSVSWYQQVLGQGPQFIFQYYEKEERGRGNFPDRFSARQFPNYSSELNVNALLLGDSALYLCASSLAGGGIYIQYFGAGTRLSVL.

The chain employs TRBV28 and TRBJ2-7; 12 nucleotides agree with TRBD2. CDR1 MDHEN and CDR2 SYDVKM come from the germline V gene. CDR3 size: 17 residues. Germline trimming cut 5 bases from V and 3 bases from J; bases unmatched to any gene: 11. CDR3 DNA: TGTGCCAGCAGTCCCCTAGGGCTAGCGGGAGGGTTCTACGAGCAGTACTTC. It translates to CASSPLGLAGGFYEQYF.

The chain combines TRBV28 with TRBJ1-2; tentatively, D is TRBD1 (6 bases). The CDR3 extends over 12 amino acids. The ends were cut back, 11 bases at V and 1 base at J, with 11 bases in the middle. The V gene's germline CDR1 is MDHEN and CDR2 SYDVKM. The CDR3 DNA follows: TGTGCCTCGGGGGGGCGTAACTATGGCTACACCTTC. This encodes CASGGRNYGYTF.

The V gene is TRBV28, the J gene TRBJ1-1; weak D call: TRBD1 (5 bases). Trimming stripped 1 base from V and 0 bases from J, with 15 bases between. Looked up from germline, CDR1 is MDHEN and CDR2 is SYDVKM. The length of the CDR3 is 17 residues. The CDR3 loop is CASSLYPPRQMNTEAFF. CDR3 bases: TGTGCCAGCAGTTTATACCCGCCCCGACAGATGAACACTGAAGCTTTCTTT.

The CDR3, as DNA: TGTGCCAGCAGCTATTCCAATGAGCAGTTCTTC. Translating it yields CASSYSNEQFF. This sequence joins TRBV3-1 (or the pseudogene TRBV3-2) and TRBJ2-1, with D unresolved. The V end was cut by 5 bases, the J end by 6 bases, with 5 bases between. Germline values: CDR1 LGHDT, CDR2 YNNKEL (reference sequence). The CDR3 extends over 11 amino acids.

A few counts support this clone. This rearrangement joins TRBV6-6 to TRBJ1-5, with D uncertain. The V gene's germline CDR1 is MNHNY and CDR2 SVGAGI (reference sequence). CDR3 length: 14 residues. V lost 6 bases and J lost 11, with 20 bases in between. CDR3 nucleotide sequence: TGTGCCAGCAGGCCCGGGCCCCGTTTCGGGGCCCAGCATTTT. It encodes CASRPGPRFGAQHF.

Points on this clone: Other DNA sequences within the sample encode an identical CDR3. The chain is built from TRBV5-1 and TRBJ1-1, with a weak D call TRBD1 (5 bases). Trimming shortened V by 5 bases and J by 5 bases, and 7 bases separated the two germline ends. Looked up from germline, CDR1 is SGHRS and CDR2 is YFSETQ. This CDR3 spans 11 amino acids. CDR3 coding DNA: TGCGCCAGCAGAGGGGAAACTGAAGCTTTCTTT. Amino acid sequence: CASRGETEAFF.

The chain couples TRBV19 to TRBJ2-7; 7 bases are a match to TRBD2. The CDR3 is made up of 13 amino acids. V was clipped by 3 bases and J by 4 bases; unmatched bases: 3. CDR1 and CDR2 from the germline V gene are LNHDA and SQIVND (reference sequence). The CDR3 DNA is TGTGCCAGTAGTATGTACGGGGGGTACGAGCAGTACTTC. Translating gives CASSMYGGYEQYF.

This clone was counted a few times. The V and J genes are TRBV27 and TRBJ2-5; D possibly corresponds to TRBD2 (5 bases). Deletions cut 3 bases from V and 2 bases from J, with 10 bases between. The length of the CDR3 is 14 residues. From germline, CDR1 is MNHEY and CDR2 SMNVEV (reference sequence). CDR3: CASSFRWEQETQYF. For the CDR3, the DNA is TGTGCCAGCAGTTTCAGGTGGGAGCAAGAGACCCAGTACTTC.

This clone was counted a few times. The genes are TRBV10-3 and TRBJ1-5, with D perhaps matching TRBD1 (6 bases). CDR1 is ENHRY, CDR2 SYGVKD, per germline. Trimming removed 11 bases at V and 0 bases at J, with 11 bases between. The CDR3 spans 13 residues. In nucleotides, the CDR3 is TGTGCCGTTAAGGGGGATAGCAATCAGCCCCAGCATTTT. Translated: CAVKGDSNQPQHF.

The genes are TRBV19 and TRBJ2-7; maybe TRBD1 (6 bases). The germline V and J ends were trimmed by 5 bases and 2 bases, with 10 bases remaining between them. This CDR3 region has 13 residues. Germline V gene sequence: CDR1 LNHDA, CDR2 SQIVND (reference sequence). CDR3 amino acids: CASSAGTTYEQYF. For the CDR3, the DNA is TGTGCCAGTAGTGCCGGGACAACCTACGAGCAGTACTTC.

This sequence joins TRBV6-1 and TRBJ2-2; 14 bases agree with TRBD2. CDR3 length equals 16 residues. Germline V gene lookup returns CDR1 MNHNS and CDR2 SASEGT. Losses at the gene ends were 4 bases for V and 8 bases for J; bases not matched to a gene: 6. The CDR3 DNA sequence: TGTGCCAGCAGTGTCCGGACTAGCGGGGGGAAAGGGGAGCTGTTTTTT. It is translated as CASSVRTSGGKGELFF.

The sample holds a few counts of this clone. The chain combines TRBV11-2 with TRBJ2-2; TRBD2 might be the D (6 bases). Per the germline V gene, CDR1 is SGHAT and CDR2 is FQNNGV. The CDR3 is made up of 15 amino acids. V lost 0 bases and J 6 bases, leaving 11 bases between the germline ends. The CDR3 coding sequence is TGTGCCAGCAGCTTAGATCAGGCGGGATCCGGGGAGCTGTTTTTT. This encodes CASSLDQAGSGELFF.

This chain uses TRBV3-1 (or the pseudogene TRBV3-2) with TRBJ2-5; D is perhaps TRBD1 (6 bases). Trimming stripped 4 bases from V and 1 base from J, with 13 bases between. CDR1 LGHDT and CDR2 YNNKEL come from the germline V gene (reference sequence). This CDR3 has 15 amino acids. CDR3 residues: CASSPGASLQETQYF. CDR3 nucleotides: TGTGCCAGCAGCCCAGGGGCGTCCCTCCAAGAGACCCAGTACTTC.

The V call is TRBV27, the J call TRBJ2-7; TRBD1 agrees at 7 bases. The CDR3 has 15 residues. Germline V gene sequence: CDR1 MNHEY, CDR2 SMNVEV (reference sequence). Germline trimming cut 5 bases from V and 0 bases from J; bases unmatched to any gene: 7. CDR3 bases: TGTGCCAGCAGTCTTGCAGGGGGTCTCTCCTACGAGCAGTACTTC. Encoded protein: CASSLAGGLSYEQYF.

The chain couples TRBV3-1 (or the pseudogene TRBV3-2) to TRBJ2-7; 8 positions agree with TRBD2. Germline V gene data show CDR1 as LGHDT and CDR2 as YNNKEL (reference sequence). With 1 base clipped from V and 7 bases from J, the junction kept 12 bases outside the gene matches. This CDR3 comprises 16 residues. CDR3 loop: CASSQASLAATGEQYF. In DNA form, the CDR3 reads TGTGCCAGCAGCCAAGCCTCACTAGCGGCTACGGGGGAGCAGTACTTC.

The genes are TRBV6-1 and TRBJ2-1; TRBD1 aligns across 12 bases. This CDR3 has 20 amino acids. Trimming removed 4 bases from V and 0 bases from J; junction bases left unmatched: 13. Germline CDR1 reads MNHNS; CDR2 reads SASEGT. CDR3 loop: CASSGSPGQGAMSSYNEQFF. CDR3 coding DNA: TGTGCCAGCAGTGGAAGCCCGGGACAGGGGGCGATGAGCTCCTACAATGAGCAGTTCTTC.

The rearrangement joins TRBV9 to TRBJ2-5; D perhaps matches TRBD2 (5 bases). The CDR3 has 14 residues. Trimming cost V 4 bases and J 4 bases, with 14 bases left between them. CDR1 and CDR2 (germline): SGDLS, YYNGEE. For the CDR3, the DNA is TGTGCCAGCAGCTATGCCGGGATCGGAGAGACCCAGTACTTC. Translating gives CASSYAGIGETQYF. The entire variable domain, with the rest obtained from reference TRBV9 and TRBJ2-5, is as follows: DSGVTQTPKHLITATGQRVTLRCSPRSGDLSVYWYQQSLDQGLQFLIQYYNGEERAKGNILERFSAQQFPDLHSELNLSSLELGDSALYFCASSYAGIGETQYFGPGTRLLVL.

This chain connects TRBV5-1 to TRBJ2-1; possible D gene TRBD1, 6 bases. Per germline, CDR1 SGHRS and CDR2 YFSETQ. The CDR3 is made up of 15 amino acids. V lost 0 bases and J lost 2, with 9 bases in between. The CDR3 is CASSLEGTTYNEQFF. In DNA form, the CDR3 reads TGCGCCAGCAGCTTGGAGGGGACAACCTACAATGAGCAGTTCTTC.

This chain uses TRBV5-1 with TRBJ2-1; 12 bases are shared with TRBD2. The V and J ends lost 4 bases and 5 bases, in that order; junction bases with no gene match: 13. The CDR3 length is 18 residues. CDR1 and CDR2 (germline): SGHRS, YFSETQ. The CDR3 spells CASSPGTLAGGYDNEQFF. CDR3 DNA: TGCGCCAGCAGCCCGGGGACTCTAGCGGGAGGGTACGACAATGAGCAGTTCTTC.

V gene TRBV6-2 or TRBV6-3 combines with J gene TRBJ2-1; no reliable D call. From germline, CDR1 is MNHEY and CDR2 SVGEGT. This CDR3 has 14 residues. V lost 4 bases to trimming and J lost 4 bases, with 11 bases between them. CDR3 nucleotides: TGTGCCAGCAGTTGGAAACTCGGGTACAATGAGCAGTTCTTC. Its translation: CASSWKLGYNEQFF.

This CDR3 is CASSPGTSGGQETQYF. Written as DNA, the CDR3 is TGTGCCAGCAGCCCCGGGACTAGCGGGGGGCAAGAGACCCAGTACTTC. This chain uses TRBV7-9 with TRBJ2-5, with 15 bases that match TRBD2. CDR1 is SEHNR and CDR2 is FQNEAQ in the germline V gene (reference sequence). There are 16 residues in the CDR3. V lost 5 bases to trimming and J lost 2 bases; unmatched junction nucleotides: 3.

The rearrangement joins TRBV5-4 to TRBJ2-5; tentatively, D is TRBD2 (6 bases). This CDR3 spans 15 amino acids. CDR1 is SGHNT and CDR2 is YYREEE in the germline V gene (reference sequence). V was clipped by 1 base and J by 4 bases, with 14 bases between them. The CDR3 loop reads CASSLKPTSTETQYF. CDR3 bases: TGTGCCAGCAGCTTGAAGCCGACTAGTACAGAGACCCAGTACTTC. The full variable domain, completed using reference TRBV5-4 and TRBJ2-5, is ETGVTQSPTHLIKTRGQQVTLRCSSQSGHNTVSWYQQALGQGPQFIFQYYREEENGRGNFPPRFSGLQFPNYSSELNVNALELDDSALYLCASSLKPTSTETQYFGPGTRLLVL.

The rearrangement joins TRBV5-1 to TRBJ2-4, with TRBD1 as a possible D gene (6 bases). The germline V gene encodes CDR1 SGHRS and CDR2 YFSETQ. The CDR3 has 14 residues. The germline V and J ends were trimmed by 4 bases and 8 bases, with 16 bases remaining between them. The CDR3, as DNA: TGCGCCAGCAGCGTCGGCAGGGGTTTTGACATTCAGTACTTC. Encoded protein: CASSVGRGFDIQYF.

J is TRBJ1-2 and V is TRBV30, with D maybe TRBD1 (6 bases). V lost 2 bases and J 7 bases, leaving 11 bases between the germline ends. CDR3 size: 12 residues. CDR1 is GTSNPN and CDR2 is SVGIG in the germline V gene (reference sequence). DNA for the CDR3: TGTGCCTGGAGTCCCTACAGGGCTGGCTACACCTTC. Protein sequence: CAWSPYRAGYTF.

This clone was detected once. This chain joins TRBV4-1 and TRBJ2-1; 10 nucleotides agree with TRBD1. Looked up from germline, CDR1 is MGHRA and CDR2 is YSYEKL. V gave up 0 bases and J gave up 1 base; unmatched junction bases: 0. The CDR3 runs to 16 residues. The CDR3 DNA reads TGCGCCAGCAGCCAAGAGGGACAGGGGTCCTACAATGAGCAGTTCTTC. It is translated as CASSQEGQGSYNEQFF.